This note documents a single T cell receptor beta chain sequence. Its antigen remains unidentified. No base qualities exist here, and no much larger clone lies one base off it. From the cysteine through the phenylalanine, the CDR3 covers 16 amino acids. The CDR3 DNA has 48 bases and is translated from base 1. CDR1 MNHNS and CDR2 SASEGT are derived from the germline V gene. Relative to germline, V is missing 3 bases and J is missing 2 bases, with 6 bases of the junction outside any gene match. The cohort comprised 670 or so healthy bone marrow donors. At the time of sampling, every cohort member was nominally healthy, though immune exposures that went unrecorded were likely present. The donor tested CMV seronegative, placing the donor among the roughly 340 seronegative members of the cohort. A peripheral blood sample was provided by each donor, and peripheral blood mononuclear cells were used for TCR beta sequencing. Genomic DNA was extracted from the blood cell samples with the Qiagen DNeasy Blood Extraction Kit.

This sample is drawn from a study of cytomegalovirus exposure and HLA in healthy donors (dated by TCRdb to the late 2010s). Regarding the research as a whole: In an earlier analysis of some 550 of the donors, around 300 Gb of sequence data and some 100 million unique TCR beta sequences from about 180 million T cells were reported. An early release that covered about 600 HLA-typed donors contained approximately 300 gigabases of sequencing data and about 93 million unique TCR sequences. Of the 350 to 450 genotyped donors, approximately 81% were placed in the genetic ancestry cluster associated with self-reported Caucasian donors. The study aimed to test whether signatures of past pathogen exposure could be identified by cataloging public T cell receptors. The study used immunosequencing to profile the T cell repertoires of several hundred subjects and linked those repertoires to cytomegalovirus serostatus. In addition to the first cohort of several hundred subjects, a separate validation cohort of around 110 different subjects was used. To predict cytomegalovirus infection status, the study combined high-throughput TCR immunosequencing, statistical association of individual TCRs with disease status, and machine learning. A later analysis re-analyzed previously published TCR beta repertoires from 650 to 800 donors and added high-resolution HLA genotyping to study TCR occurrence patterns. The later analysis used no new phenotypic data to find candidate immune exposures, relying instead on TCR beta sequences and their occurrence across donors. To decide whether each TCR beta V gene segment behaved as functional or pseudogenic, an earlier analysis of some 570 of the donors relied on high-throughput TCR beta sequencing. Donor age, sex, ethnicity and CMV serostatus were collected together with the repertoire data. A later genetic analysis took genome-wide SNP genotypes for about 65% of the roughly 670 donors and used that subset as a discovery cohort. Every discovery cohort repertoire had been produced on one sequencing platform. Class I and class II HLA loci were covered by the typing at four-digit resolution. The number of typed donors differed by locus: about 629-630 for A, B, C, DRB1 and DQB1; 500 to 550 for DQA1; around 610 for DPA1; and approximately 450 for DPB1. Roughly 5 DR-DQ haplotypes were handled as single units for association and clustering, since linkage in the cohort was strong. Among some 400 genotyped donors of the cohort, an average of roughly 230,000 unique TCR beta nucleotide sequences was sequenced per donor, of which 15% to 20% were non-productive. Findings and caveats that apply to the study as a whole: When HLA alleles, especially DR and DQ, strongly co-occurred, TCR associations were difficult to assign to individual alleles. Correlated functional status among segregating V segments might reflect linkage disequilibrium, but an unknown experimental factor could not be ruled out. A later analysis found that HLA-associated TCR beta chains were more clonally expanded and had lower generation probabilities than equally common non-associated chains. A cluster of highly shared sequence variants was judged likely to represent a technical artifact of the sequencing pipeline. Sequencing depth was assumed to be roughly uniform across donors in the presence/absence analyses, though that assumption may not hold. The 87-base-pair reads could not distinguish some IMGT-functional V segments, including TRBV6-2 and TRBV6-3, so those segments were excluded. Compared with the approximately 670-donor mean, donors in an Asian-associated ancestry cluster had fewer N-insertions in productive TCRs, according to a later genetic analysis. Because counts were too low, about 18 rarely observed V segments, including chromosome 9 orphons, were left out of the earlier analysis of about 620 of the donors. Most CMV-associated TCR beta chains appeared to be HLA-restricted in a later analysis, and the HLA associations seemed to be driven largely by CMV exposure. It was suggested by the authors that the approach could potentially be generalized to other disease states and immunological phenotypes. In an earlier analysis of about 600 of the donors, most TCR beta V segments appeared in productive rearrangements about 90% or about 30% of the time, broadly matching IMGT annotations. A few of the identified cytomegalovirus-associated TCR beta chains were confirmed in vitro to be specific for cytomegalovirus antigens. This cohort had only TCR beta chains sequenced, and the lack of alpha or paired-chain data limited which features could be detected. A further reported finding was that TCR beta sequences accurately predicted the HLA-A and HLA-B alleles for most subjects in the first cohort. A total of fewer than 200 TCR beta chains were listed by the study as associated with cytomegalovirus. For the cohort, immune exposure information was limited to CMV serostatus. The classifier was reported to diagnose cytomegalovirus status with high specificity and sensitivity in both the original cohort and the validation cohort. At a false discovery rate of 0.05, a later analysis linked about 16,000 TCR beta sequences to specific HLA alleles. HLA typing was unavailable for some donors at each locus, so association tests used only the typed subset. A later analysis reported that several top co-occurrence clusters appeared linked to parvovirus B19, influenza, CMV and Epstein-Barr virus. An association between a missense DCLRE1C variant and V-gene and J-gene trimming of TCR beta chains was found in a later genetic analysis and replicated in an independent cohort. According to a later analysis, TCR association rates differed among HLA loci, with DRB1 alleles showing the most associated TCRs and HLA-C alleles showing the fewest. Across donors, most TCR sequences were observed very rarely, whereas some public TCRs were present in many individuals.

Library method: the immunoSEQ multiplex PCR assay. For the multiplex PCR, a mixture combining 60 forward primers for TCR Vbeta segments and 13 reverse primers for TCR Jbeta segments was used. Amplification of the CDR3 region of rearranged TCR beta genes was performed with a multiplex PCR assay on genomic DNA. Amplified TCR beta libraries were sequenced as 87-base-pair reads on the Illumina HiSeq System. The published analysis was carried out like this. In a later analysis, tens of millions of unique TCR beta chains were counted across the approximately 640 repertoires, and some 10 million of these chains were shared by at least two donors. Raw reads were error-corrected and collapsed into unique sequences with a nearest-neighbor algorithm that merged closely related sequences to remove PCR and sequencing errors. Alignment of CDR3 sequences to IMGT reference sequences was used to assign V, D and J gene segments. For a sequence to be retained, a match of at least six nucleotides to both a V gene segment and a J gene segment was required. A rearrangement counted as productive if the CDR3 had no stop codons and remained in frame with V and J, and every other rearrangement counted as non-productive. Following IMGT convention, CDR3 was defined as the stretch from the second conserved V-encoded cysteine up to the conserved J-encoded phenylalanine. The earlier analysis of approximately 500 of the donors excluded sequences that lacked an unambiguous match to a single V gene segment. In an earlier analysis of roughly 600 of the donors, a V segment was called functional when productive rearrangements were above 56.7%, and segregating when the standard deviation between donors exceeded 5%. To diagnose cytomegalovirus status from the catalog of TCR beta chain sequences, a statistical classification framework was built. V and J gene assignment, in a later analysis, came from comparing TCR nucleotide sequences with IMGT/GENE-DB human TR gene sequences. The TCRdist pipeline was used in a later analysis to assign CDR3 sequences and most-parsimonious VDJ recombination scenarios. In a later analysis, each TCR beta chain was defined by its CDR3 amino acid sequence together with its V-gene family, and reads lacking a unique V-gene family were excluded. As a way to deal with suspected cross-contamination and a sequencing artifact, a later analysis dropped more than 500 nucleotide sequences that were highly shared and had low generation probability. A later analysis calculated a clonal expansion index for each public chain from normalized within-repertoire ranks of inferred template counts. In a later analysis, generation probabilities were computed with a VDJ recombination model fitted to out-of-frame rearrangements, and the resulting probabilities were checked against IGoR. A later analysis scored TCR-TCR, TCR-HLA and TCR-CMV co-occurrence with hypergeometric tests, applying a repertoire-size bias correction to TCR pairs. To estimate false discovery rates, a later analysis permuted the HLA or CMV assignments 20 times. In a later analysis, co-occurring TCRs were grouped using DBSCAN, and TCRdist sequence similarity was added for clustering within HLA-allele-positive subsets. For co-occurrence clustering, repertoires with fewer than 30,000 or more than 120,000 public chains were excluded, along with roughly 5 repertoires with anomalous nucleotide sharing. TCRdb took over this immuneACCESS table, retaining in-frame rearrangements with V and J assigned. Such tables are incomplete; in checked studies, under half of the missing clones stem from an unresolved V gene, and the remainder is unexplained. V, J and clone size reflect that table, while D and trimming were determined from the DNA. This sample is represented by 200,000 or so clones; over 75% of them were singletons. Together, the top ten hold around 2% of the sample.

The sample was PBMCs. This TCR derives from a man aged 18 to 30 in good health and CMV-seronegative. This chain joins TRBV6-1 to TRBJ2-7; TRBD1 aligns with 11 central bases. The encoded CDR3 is CASSEGGQGVPYEQYF. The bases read TGTGCCAGCAGTGAGGGGGGACAGGGGGTTCCCTACGAGCAGTACTTC.